One and the same sample provided the 15 T cell receptor beta chains below, sequenced in a study of metastatic and nonmetastatic thyroid tumors. All patients were untreated before thyroid surgery. TCRdb used MiXCR to call clones anew from the PCR reads. Of about 50,000 clones listed, about 4% are singletons. Sample: blood. Every receptor here comes from a female donor with papillary thyroid cancer or a benign thyroid nodule (not recorded which). Some clones in this sample may be carry-over from other donors' samples.

This clone came up many times. V gene TRBV2 combines with J gene TRBJ2-7; D uncertain. Trimming took off 6 bases at V and 6 bases at J, with 12 bases between the two ends. Germline CDR1 and CDR2: SNHLY and FYNNEI. The CDR3 has 12 residues. CDR3 in DNA: TGTGCCAGCAGGCTTGGGGTGCTCGAGCAGTACTTC. Its translation: CASRLGVLEQYF.

This clone was seen ten or more times. The V call is TRBV6-2 or TRBV6-3, the J call TRBJ2-4, with 12 bases aligning to TRBD1. V was clipped by 5 bases and J by 10 bases; unmatched bases: 12. This CDR3 region has 16 residues. The germline V gene encodes CDR1 MNHEY and CDR2 SVGEGT. CDR3 region: CASSPDPGTGGYIQYF. Written as DNA, the CDR3 is TGTGCCAGCAGTCCAGACCCCGGGACAGGGGGCTATATTCAGTACTTC.

This clone came up many times. The chain couples TRBV5-5 to TRBJ2-5; the match to TRBD2 covers 10 bases. The junction had 9 bases not matched to a gene; V was cut back by 3 bases and J by 4 bases. In germline, CDR1 is SGHKS, CDR2 YYEKEE (reference sequence). This CDR3 spans 16 amino acids. The CDR3 nucleotides read TGTGCCAGCAGCTACGGGGATGTAGCGGGAGGAGAGACCCAGTACTTC. It specifies CASSYGDVAGGETQYF.

This clone was detected many times. The J gene is TRBJ2-3, the V gene TRBV20-1; 9 bases align to TRBD2. The CDR3 covers 14 residues. V shed 5 bases, J shed 6 bases, and the junction held 9 bases outside the gene matches. Germline V lookup: CDR1 DFQATT, CDR2 SNEGSKA (reference sequence). CDR3 coding DNA: TGCAGTGCTGCTGGCGGGAGGGCCCTTGATACGCAGTATTTT. Residues: CSAAGGRALDTQYF.

This clone occurred many times. The CDR3 loop is CATSDTLAGGDTDTQYF. CDR3 coding DNA: TGTGCCACCAGTGACACCCTAGCGGGGGGTGACACAGATACGCAGTATTTT. The chain employs TRBV24-1 and TRBJ2-3; TRBD2 agrees at 11 bases. CDR1 is KGHDR and CDR2 is SFDVKD in the germline V gene. This CDR3 comprises 17 residues. The V gene end was trimmed by 4 bases and the J gene end by 2 bases; junction bases not matched to a gene: 7.

This clone was counted between two and nine times. The rearrangement uses TRBV7-3 and TRBJ2-1; possible D gene TRBD2, 6 bases. Trimming stripped 1 base from V and 5 bases from J, with 12 bases between. Germline V gene lookup returns CDR1 SGHTA and CDR2 FQGTGA. CDR3 size: 15 residues. The CDR3 loop reads CASSLRAGINNEQFF. The DNA of the CDR3 is TGTGCCAGCAGCTTAAGGGCGGGGATCAACAATGAGCAGTTCTTC.

This clone was seen a handful of times. The chain combines TRBV11-1 with TRBJ2-1; 9 bases fit TRBD2. The trim removed 4 bases at V and 6 bases at J, leaving 7 bases unmatched. Germline lookup yields CDR1 SGHAT and CDR2 FQDESV (reference sequence). This CDR3 is built from 15 residues. The CDR3 sequence is CASSYSGSSANEQFF. CDR3 DNA: TGTGCCAGCAGCTATAGCGGGAGTTCGGCCAATGAGCAGTTCTTC. Combining the CDR3 with reference TRBV11-1 and TRBJ2-1 gives the whole variable domain EAEVAQSPRYKITEKSQAVAFWCDPISGHATLYWYRQILGQGPELLVQFQDESVVDDSQLPKDRFSAERLKGVDSTLKIQPAELGDSAMYLCASSYSGSSANEQFFGPGTRLTVL.

This clone was counted between two and nine times. A much larger clone is a single base away; this may be a read error. V is TRBV6-1 and J is TRBJ2-7, with TRBD2 matching 9 bases. J was trimmed by 7 bases and V by 6 bases; bases with no gene match: 13. The CDR3 has 15 amino acids. Germline V gives CDR1 MNHNS, CDR2 SASEGT. CDR3 loop: CASSPVAGAPSEQYF. For the CDR3, the DNA is TGTGCCAGCAGCCCAGTAGCGGGAGCGCCCTCGGAGCAGTACTTC.

The chain is built from TRBV6-7 and TRBJ2-5; 7 bases are shared with TRBD1. TRBV6-7 is an ORF; its function is uncertain. Trimming cost V 4 bases and J 10 bases; bases outside gene matches: 9. The CDR3 is 13 residues long. DNA of the CDR3: TGTGCCAGCAGTTCAGGGACAGAGAGAGACCAGTACTTC. This translates into CASSSGTERDQYF.

This clone was seen a few times. The rearrangement joins TRBV6-1 to TRBJ2-3, with D perhaps TRBD2 (6 bases). Looked up from germline, CDR1 is MNHNS and CDR2 is SASEGT. Trimming removed 3 bases from V and 1 base from J, with 14 bases in between. The CDR3 runs to 16 residues. CDR3 sequence (DNA): TGTGCCAGCAGTGATGGTGCGGGATCGCGCACAGATACGCAGTATTTT. Translated: CASSDGAGSRTDTQYF.

Only a few counts were recorded for this clone. One base away lies a much larger clone, so this may be a sequencing read error. Other nucleotide sequences in the sample specify the same CDR3. The chain has TRBV2 and TRBJ2-6; 8 bases are a match to TRBD1. Germline V gene data show CDR1 as SNHLY and CDR2 as FYNNEI. The CDR3 loop spans 17 amino acids. CDR3 coding DNA: TGTGCCAGCAGATCTAGGACAGGGAACTCTGGGGCCAACGTACTGACTTTC. Translating gives CASRSRTGNSGANVLTF.

Only a few counts were recorded for this clone. V is TRBV18 and J is TRBJ2-3; D remains ambiguous. Deletions cut 2 bases from V and 5 bases from J, with 5 bases between. The CDR3 is 12 residues long. From germline, CDR1 is KGHSH and CDR2 LQKENI. CDR3 sequence reads: CASSPNLDTQYF. The CDR3 DNA reads as TGTGCCAGCTCACCAAATCTAGATACGCAGTATTTT.

The chain uses TRBV6-2 or TRBV6-3 and TRBJ2-7, with TRBD1 as a possible D gene (5 bases). With 0 bases removed from V and 2 bases from J, the gap between germline ends came to 8 bases. There are 14 residues in the CDR3. CDR1 MNHEY and CDR2 SVGEGT come from the germline V gene. CDR3 sequence (DNA): TGTGCCAGCAGTTACTCGGAGACAGCCTACGAGCAGTACTTC. Its translation is CASSYSETAYEQYF.

This clone was picked up a small number of times. The V call is TRBV24-1, the J call TRBJ1-1; 10 bases fit TRBD1. The J segment lost 5 bases and the V segment lost 4 bases, leaving 15 bases of the junction unmatched. This CDR3 is built from 18 residues. CDR1 KGHDR and CDR2 SFDVKD come from the germline V gene. This CDR3 reads CATSEGQGHTGVDTEAFF. DNA for the CDR3: TGTGCCACCAGTGAGGGACAGGGGCACACCGGGGTAGATACTGAAGCTTTCTTT.

This clone was seen repeatedly, ten times or more. V gene TRBV10-3 combines with J gene TRBJ2-1, with 9 bases identical to TRBD2. The germline V gene has CDR1 ENHRY and CDR2 SYGVKD. The CDR3 contains 15 residues. With V trimmed by 2 bases and J by 4 bases, 3 bases remained unmatched. The DNA for the CDR3 is TGTGCCATCAGTGAGGGACTAGCGAGATACAATGAGCAGTTCTTC. This encodes CAISEGLARYNEQFF.